The clone carrying this T cell receptor (beta chain) was found a few times. This sample stems from a study of blood T cell repertoires in COVID-19. The wider study: The samples span acute and convalescent COVID-19 from the United States, Italy and Spain. Sample material is recorded as cDNA or gDNA derived from T cells, B-cell-depleted T cells, or PBMCs.

Germline V gene data show CDR1 as LNHDA and CDR2 as SQIVND (reference sequence). V was pared by 6 bases and J by 7 bases, with 13 bases between. The CDR3 runs to 14 residues. Authors' processing steps: Reference gene primer amplification gave estimated nucleated cell counts. Sequenced by immunoSEQ multiplex PCR; TCRdb stores in-frame clones only, minus some. V and J calls and clone size are given by that table; D and trimming were obtained from the DNA. The table lists over 100,000 clones, around 89% of them singletons, with about 4.1% in the top ten. The Seattle patients, enrolled during active infection, were followed longitudinally.

This receptor was obtained from a man aged 60-69 years with COVID-19, enrolled during active disease. Sequenced sample: peripheral blood. The chain has TRBV19 and TRBJ1-6, with a possible D match to TRBD1 (6 bases). CDR3 region: CASSHRGGNSPLHF. The CDR3 DNA reads as TGTGCCAGTAGCCATCGAGGGGGAAATTCACCCCTCCACTTT. Variable domain in full (rest from reference TRBV19 and TRBJ1-6): DGGITQSPKYLFRKEGQNVTLSCEQNLNHDAMYWYRQDPGQGLRLIYYSQIVNDFQKGDIAEGYSVSREKKESFPLTVTSAQKNPTAFYLCASSHRGGNSPLHFGNGTRLTVT.